The sequence of this T cell receptor (beta chain) was determined in a study of shared clonotypes between healthy human individuals. Study overall: Participating donors consisted of two women and a few men aged 18 to 49. Overall study results and limits: Some naive CD4 clonotypes, about 5.5%, turned up in common across four donors.

This CDR3 is built from 14 residues. Germline CDR1 and CDR2: SNHLY and FYNNEI. The germline V and J ends were trimmed by 4 bases and 1 base, with 10 bases remaining between them. Note on this clone: Antigen: not known.

Here immunoSEQ multiplex PCR was the method, and the copy in TCRdb shows in-frame clones only, minus some. The sample records under 2.5 million clones, just under 95% being singletons. Sample: naive CD4+ T cells from PBMCs. Subset specified: CD45RA+ positively selected. This chain uses TRBV2 with TRBJ1-1, with unresolved D. This TCR came from a man between 18 and 35 years old in good health. Some clones in this sample may be carry-over from other donors' samples. CDR3 amino acids: CASSVIYGNTEAFF. CDR3 nucleotide sequence: TGTGCCAGCAGTGTTATTTACGGGAACACTGAAGCTTTCTTT.